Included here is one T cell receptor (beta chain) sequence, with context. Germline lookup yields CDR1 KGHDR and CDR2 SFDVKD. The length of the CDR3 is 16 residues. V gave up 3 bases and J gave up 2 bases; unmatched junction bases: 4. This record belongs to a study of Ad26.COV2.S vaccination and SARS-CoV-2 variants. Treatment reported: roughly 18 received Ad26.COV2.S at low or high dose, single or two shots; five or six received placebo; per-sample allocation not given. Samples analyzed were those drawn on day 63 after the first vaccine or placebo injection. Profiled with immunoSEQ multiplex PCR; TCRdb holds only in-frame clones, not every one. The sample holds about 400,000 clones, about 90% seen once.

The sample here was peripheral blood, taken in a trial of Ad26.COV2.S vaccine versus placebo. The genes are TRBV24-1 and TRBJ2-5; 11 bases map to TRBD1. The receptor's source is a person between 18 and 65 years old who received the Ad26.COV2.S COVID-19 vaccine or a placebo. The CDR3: CATSDAGTGGQETQYF. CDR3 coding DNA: TGTGCCACCAGTGATGCTGGGACAGGGGGGCAAGAGACCCAGTACTTC.